This T cell receptor (beta chain) was observed in a study of CD8 T cells in ankylosing spondylitis. Broader study findings: Disease-linked clones bore a CD8+ phenotype, appearing relatively rarely in peripheral blood. Characteristic, it appeared, of ankylosing spondylitis blood was a TCR beta motif of roughly eight highly homologous variants. Certain motif variants had earlier appeared in reactive arthritis synovial fluid and blood.

Germline CDR1 is KGHDR and CDR2 is SFDVKD. The CDR3 is 16 amino acids. V lost 5 bases and J 2 bases, leaving 15 bases between the germline ends. It was by quantitative 5'-RACE with molecular barcodes that TCR beta libraries were made. Each CDR3 protein is one row after TCRdb ran MiXCR on the 5' RACE reads. Here the sample spans a few hundred thousand distinct CDR3 sequences, under 20% being singletons. The count of this clonotype is one. Its antigen is unknown. The receptor's source is a male donor with ankylosing spondylitis or in good health (not recorded which). Sequences were obtained from blood, either unsorted or a sorted T cell fraction (not recorded which). The chain has TRBV24-1 and TRBJ2-1; a weak D match, TRBD1 (6 bases). In DNA form, the CDR3 reads TGTGCCACCAGTGCTCCAGGGACATCTGCCTACAATGAGCAGTTCTTC. Amino acids: CATSAPGTSAYNEQFF.